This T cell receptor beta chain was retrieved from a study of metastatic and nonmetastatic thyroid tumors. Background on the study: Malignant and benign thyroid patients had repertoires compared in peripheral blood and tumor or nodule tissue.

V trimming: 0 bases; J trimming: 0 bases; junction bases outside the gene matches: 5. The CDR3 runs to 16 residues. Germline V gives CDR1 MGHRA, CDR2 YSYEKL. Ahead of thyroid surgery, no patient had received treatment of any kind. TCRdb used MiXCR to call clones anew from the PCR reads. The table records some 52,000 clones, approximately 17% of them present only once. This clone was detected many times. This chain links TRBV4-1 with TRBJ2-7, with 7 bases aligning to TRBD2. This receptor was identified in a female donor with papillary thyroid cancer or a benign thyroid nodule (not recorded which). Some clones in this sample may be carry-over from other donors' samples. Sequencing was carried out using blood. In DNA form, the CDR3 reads TGCGCCAGCAGCCAAGAGGCGGGAGTTAGCTCCTACGAGCAGTACTTC. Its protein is CASSQEAGVSSYEQYF.